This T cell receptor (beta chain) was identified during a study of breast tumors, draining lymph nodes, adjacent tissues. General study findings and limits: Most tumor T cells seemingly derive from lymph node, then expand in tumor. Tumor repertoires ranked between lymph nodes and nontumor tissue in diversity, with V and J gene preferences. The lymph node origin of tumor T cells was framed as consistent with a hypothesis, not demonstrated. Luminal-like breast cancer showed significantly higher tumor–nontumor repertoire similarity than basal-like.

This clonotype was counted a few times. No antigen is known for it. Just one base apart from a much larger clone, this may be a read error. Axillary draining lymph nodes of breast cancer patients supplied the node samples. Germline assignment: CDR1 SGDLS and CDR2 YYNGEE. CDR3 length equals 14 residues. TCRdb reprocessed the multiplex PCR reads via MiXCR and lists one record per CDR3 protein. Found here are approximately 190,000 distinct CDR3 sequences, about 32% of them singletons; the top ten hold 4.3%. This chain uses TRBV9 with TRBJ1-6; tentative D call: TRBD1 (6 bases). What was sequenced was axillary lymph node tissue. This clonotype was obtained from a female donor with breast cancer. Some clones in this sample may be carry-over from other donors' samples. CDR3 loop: CASSVMGAGSPLPF. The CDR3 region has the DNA TGTGCCAGCAGCGTAATGGGGGCCGGTTCACCCCTCCCCTTT.